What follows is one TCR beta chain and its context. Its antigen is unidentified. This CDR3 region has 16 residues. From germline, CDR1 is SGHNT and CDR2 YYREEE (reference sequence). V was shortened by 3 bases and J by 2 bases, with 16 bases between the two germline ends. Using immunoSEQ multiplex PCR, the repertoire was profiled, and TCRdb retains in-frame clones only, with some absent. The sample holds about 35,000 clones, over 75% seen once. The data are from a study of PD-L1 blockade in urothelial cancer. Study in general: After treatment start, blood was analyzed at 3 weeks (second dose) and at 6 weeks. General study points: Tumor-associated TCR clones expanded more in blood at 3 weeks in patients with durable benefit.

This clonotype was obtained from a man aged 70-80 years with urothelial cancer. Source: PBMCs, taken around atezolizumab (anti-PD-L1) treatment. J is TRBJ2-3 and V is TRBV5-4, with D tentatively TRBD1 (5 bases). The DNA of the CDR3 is TGTGCCAGCAGCTCGTCACCAGGGTGGGACACAGATACGCAGTATTTT. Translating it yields CASSSSPGWDTDTQYF.